Following are 26 T cell receptor beta chains from one sample sequenced in a study of blood T cell repertoires in COVID-19. Some clones are missing from TCRdb's copy, which holds only in-frame ones; the method was immunoSEQ multiplex PCR. The sample has 300,000 to 400,000 clones; 80% to 90% are singletons. Sequencing was carried out using PBMCs or T cells enriched from blood (not recorded which). Receptors originate from a man between 18 and 35 years old who had recovered from COVID-19.

This chain uses TRBV9 with TRBJ2-3, with D unresolved. Germline values: CDR1 SGDLS, CDR2 YYNGEE. The ends were cut back, 3 bases at V and 3 bases at J, with 14 bases in the middle. CDR3 length: 15 residues. The CDR3 loop reads CASSATERLTDTQYF. The CDR3 DNA reads TGTGCCAGCAGCGCCACTGAGCGTTTAACAGATACGCAGTATTTT.

The chain carries TRBV27 and TRBJ1-2; D ambiguous. Germline values: CDR1 MNHEY, CDR2 SMNVEV (reference sequence). The CDR3 extends over 12 amino acids. The germline V and J ends were trimmed by 5 bases and 8 bases, with 12 bases remaining between them. The CDR3 bases are TGTGCCAGCAGTACCGGCAGGCTCGGCTACACCTTC. It specifies CASSTGRLGYTF.

This clone was seen once. The chain is built from TRBV28 and TRBJ1-6; TRBD1 might be the D (5 bases). CDR1 is MDHEN and CDR2 is SYDVKM in the germline V gene. V dropped 6 bases and J dropped 11 bases, with 14 bases sitting between them. The CDR3 consists of 13 residues. CDR3 amino acids: CASSPHPGAPLHF. The DNA of the CDR3 is TGTGCCAGCAGCCCCCACCCGGGGGCACCCCTCCACTTT.

The J gene is TRBJ2-3, the V gene TRBV10-3; 9 bases line up with TRBD2. This CDR3 comprises 15 residues. V shed 8 bases, J shed 4 bases, and the junction held 10 bases outside the gene matches. The germline gives CDR1 ENHRY, CDR2 SYGVKD. CDR3 residues: CAIGSGGGGADTQYF. CDR3 DNA: TGTGCCATCGGTAGCGGGGGAGGGGGCGCAGATACGCAGTATTTT.

This clone was recorded only once. The V gene is TRBV5-1, the J gene TRBJ1-1; no definite D call. The V end lost 4 bases, the J end lost 3 bases, and 10 bases lay between the germline ends. This CDR3 has 13 amino acids. CDR1 and CDR2 from the germline V gene are SGHRS and YFSETQ. This CDR3 is CASSGPGDTEAFF. The CDR3 nucleotides are TGCGCCAGCAGCGGACCCGGGGACACTGAAGCTTTCTTT.

The V gene is TRBV5-1, the J gene TRBJ1-5, with 9 bases lining up with TRBD1. Looked up from germline, CDR1 is SGHRS and CDR2 is YFSETQ. The J segment lost 9 bases and the V segment lost 0 bases, leaving 7 bases of the junction unmatched. This CDR3 contains 15 residues. CDR3 sequence reads: CASSLEPTGGPPQHF. The CDR3 DNA reads TGCGCCAGCAGCTTGGAACCTACAGGGGGCCCGCCCCAGCATTTT.

The rearrangement links TRBV30 to TRBJ2-4; TRBD1 agrees at 8 bases. Germline CDR1 GTSNPN, CDR2 SVGIG (reference sequence). The CDR3 is 13 amino acids. With 0 bases clipped from V and 8 bases from J, the junction kept 3 bases outside the gene matches. The DNA for the CDR3 is TGTGCCTGGAGTGTATCGACAGGGGACATTCAGTACTTC. Translating it yields CAWSVSTGDIQYF.

The chain has TRBV2 and TRBJ1-1, with 8 nucleotides matching TRBD1. Trimming removed 1 base from V and 3 bases from J; junction bases left unmatched: 4. Germline V gene sequence: CDR1 SNHLY, CDR2 FYNNEI. The CDR3 extends over 15 amino acids. The CDR3 DNA follows: TGTGCCAGCAGTGAAGAGGACAGGGAGGACACTGAAGCTTTCTTT. It encodes CASSEEDREDTEAFF.

The rearrangement links TRBV5-4 to TRBJ2-7; 8 nucleotides match TRBD2. The V gene's germline CDR1 is SGHNT and CDR2 YYREEE (reference sequence). V lost 4 bases and J lost 7; bases outside the gene matches: 16. CDR3 size: 16 residues. CDR3 sequence: CASSRGGHLTPGEQYF. CDR3 DNA: TGTGCCAGCAGCCGGGGGGGGCACCTGACTCCTGGGGAGCAGTACTTC. Using reference TRBV5-4 and TRBJ2-7 for the parts outside the CDR3, the full variable domain is ETGVTQSPTHLIKTRGQQVTLRCSSQSGHNTVSWYQQALGQGPQFIFQYYREEENGRGNFPPRFSGLQFPNYSSELNVNALELDDSALYLCASSRGGHLTPGEQYFGPGTRLTVT.

This sequence joins TRBV28 and TRBJ1-1, with TRBD1 identical over 10 bases. The CDR3 is made up of 14 amino acids. J lost 1 base, V lost 7 bases, and 3 bases had no gene match. Per germline, CDR1 MDHEN and CDR2 SYDVKM. CDR3 residues: CASKRTGGNTEAFF. The CDR3 DNA reads as TGTGCCAGCAAACGGACAGGGGGGAACACTGAAGCTTTCTTT.

The rearrangement uses TRBV7-2 and TRBJ2-7; weak D call: TRBD2 (5 bases). In germline, CDR1 is SGHTA, CDR2 FQGNSA. V shed 7 bases and J shed 3 bases, with 13 bases lying between them. The CDR3 runs 13 residues. This CDR3 is CASTSEGVYEQYF. The CDR3 coding sequence is TGTGCCAGCACCTCCGAGGGCGTCTACGAGCAGTACTTC.

The genes are TRBV7-9 and TRBJ1-1, with D maybe TRBD1 (6 bases). CDR1 SEHNR and CDR2 FQNEAQ come from the germline V gene (reference sequence). Trimming shortened V by 4 bases and J by 6 bases, and 18 bases separated the two germline ends. The CDR3 runs 15 residues. CDR3 loop: CASSYAGGGVAEAFF. Here the CDR3 DNA reads TGTGCCAGCAGCTACGCGGGCGGGGGCGTCGCTGAAGCTTTCTTT.

Comment on this clone: This sample includes further DNA sequences coding for the same CDR3. The V call is TRBV6-5, the J call TRBJ1-3; the D gene is possibly TRBD1 (5 bases). V was shortened by 6 bases and J by 1 base, with 10 bases between the two germline ends. The CDR3 length is 14 residues. CDR1 MNHEY and CDR2 SVGAGI come from the germline V gene. For the CDR3, the DNA is TGTGCCAGCAGAACCGGGGGATCTGGAAACACCATATATTTT. It yields the protein CASRTGGSGNTIYF.

The chain joins TRBV6-5 to TRBJ1-4; 9 bases are shared with TRBD1. Germline V gives CDR1 MNHEY, CDR2 SVGAGI. J lost 5 bases, V lost 6 bases, and 4 bases had no gene match. The CDR3 is 14 amino acids. The CDR3 nucleotides are TGTGCCAGCAGGCCGGGACAGGGAAATGAAAAACTGTTTTTT. Amino acids: CASRPGQGNEKLFF.

The rearrangement joins TRBV6-5 to TRBJ2-5; weak D call: TRBD1 (6 bases). The V gene lost 0 bases and the J gene lost 1 base, with 12 bases spanning the gap. Germline V gene data show CDR1 as MNHEY and CDR2 as SVGAGI. The CDR3 has 16 amino acids. CDR3: CASSYSWTALQETQYF. In DNA, the CDR3 is TGTGCCAGCAGTTACTCATGGACAGCACTCCAAGAGACCCAGTACTTC.

The V and J genes are TRBV19 and TRBJ2-3; 9 positions agree with TRBD2. The CDR3 is 15 amino acids. Germline V lookup: CDR1 LNHDA, CDR2 SQIVND (reference sequence). V shed 6 bases, J shed 4 bases, and the junction held 8 bases outside the gene matches. CDR3 sequence reads: CASRRQRGEADTQYF. CDR3 in DNA: TGTGCCAGTAGGAGACAGCGGGGGGAGGCAGATACGCAGTATTTT.

This chain links TRBV24-1 with TRBJ2-1; 8 bases match TRBD2. Germline CDR1 KGHDR, CDR2 SFDVKD. The V segment lost 5 bases and the J segment 0 bases; nucleotides outside the gene matches: 5. This CDR3 comprises 16 residues. CDR3 DNA sequence: TGTGCCACCAGTGGAACTAGCGGACGCTCCTACAATGAGCAGTTCTTC. Protein product: CATSGTSGRSYNEQFF.

The V and J genes are TRBV10-3 and TRBJ2-2; 9 nucleotides line up with TRBD1. V trimming: 5 bases; J trimming: 1 base; junction bases outside the gene matches: 11. There are 18 residues in the CDR3. The germline gives CDR1 ENHRY, CDR2 SYGVKD. CDR3 amino acids: CAISYRDRDSLNTGELFF. In DNA, the CDR3 is TGTGCCATCAGTTACCGGGACAGGGACTCCTTGAACACCGGGGAGCTGTTTTTT.

This rearrangement joins TRBV13 to TRBJ1-2; 8 nucleotides match TRBD1. CDR3 length: 17 residues. The V gene's germline CDR1 is PRHDT and CDR2 FYEKMQ (reference sequence). V lost 5 bases, J lost 7 bases, and 18 bases stayed unmatched. This chain's CDR3 is CASSLIELKTGEVGYTF. The CDR3 region has the DNA TGTGCCAGCAGCCTGATTGAATTAAAGACAGGGGAGGTTGGCTACACCTTC.

This chain joins TRBV7-9 and TRBJ2-1; D is unclear. From germline, CDR1 is SEHNR and CDR2 FQNEAQ (reference sequence). Trimming stripped 4 bases from V and 5 bases from J, with 12 bases between. This CDR3 region has 14 residues. CDR3 loop: CASSSGRGDNEQFF. The CDR3 nucleotides are TGTGCCAGCAGCTCTGGTCGAGGAGACAATGAGCAGTTCTTC.

This chain links TRBV29-1 with TRBJ1-2; TRBD1 agrees at 8 bases. V shed 5 bases and J 8 bases; nucleotides not matched to a gene: 10. The CDR3 is made up of 13 amino acids. Per the germline V gene, CDR1 is SQVTM and CDR2 is ANQGSEA. This chain's CDR3 is CSVNGQGKVGYTF. The CDR3 DNA is TGCAGCGTTAATGGACAGGGTAAAGTAGGCTACACCTTC. Filled out from reference TRBV29-1 and TRBJ1-2, the complete variable domain reads SAVISQKPSRDICQRGTSLTIQCQVDSQVTMMFWYRQQPGQSLTLIATANQGSEATYESGFVIDKFPISRPNLTFSTLTVSNMSPEDSSIYLCSVNGQGKVGYTFGSGTRLTVV.

V gene TRBV7-6 combines with J gene TRBJ2-2; 8 bases are shared with TRBD2. The CDR3 covers 15 residues. Germline loops: CDR1 SGHVS, CDR2 FNYEAQ. The V segment lost 5 bases and the J segment 5 bases; nucleotides outside the gene matches: 7. In DNA, the CDR3 is TGTGCCAGCAGCCGGATGGGACTAGGGACCGGGGAGCTGTTTTTT. Protein product: CASSRMGLGTGELFF.

The rearrangement uses TRBV5-1 and TRBJ2-1; 7 bases fit TRBD2. J lost 1 base, V lost 2 bases, and 6 bases had no gene match. The CDR3 is 16 residues long. CDR1 SGHRS and CDR2 YFSETQ come from the germline V gene. This CDR3 is CASSFSSRESYNEQFF. The CDR3 DNA follows: TGCGCCAGCAGCTTTAGCTCGCGGGAGTCCTACAATGAGCAGTTCTTC. Using reference TRBV5-1 and TRBJ2-1 for the parts outside the CDR3, the full variable domain is KAGVTQTPRYLIKTRGQQVTLSCSPISGHRSVSWYQQTPGQGLQFLFEYFSETQRNKGNFPGRFSGRQFSNSRSEMNVSTLELGDSALYLCASSFSSRESYNEQFFGPGTRLTVL.

The chain employs TRBV28 and TRBJ2-3; tentatively, D is TRBD1 (6 bases). The CDR3 is 13 residues long. Per the germline V gene, CDR1 is MDHEN and CDR2 is SYDVKM. V was trimmed by 7 bases and J by 1 base, leaving 9 bases between them. The CDR3 loop reads CASKAGGTDTQYF. Here the CDR3 DNA reads TGTGCCAGCAAGGCAGGGGGCACAGATACGCAGTATTTT.

The sample holds one count of this clone. The rearrangement links TRBV4-2 to TRBJ2-7; 7 nucleotides line up with TRBD1. CDR3 length: 16 amino acids. Germline trimming cut 5 bases from V and 3 bases from J; bases unmatched to any gene: 13. CDR1 and CDR2 from the germline V gene are LGHNA and YNFKEQ. The CDR3 DNA follows: TGTGCCAGCAGCAAGACAGGGCGACCGGTGCACTACGAGCAGTACTTC. Translation gives CASSKTGRPVHYEQYF.

This clone appeared once. This rearrangement joins TRBV27 to TRBJ2-1; D may be TRBD2 (5 bases). The germline V and J ends were trimmed by 2 bases and 7 bases, with 12 bases remaining between them. This CDR3 spans 14 amino acids. Germline V gives CDR1 MNHEY, CDR2 SMNVEV (reference sequence). The CDR3 DNA reads as TGTGCCAGCAGTTTAACGAGGGATTGGAATGAGCAGTTCTTC. Its translation: CASSLTRDWNEQFF.